One sample yielded the 6 T cell receptor beta chains listed below, sequenced in a study of memory CD4+ T cells and cytomegalovirus serostatus. The sort gate was single viable CD3+CD4+CD8-CD45RO+ cells for memory CD4+ T cells. Sequencing used immunoSEQ multiplex PCR; TCRdb keeps in-frame clones, though not all of them. The table records 30,000 to 40,000 clones, 79% of them present only once. The source material was memory CD4+ T cells from blood. Receptor source: an adult in good health and CMV-seropositive.

The rearrangement joins TRBV18 to TRBJ2-5; 10 bases line up with TRBD2. V trimming: 3 bases; J trimming: 4 bases; junction bases outside the gene matches: 8. CDR1 and CDR2 from the germline V gene are KGHSH and LQKENI. The CDR3 has 16 residues. The CDR3 region has the DNA TGTGCCAGCTCACCGCAGCGGGGGGGCCTCGGAGAGACCCAGTACTTC. It codes for CASSPQRGGLGETQYF.

CDR3 residues: CASSPQGGEKLFF. CDR3 coding DNA: TGTGCCAGCAGCCCTCAAGGGGGAGAAAAACTGTTTTTT. The chain links TRBV7-9 to TRBJ1-4; tentative D call: TRBD1 (6 bases). CDR1 and CDR2 (germline): SEHNR, FQNEAQ (reference sequence). V was cut by 5 bases and J by 8 bases, with 12 bases left in between. This CDR3 comprises 13 residues.

The chain combines TRBV6-5 with TRBJ1-1; no clear D. The CDR3 has 14 amino acids. Germline V gene lookup returns CDR1 MNHEY and CDR2 SVGAGI. V lost 6 bases, J lost 4 bases, and 15 bases lay in between. The CDR3 DNA follows: TGTGCCAGCAGGTCGGGAATATTAGGCACTGAAGCTTTCTTT. This codes for CASRSGILGTEAFF.

The chain links TRBV29-1 to TRBJ1-1; D is undetermined. Trimming removed 4 bases at V and 3 bases at J, with 3 bases between. This CDR3 is 10 amino acids long. The V gene's germline CDR1 is SQVTM and CDR2 ANQGSEA. The CDR3 loop reads CSVADTEAFF. CDR3 DNA sequence: TGCAGCGTTGCCGACACTGAAGCTTTCTTT.

This sequence joins TRBV5-1 and TRBJ2-7, with 8 bases matching TRBD1. In germline, CDR1 is SGHRS, CDR2 YFSETQ. The CDR3 spans 14 residues. V lost 4 bases, J lost 6 bases, and 9 bases stayed unmatched. The CDR3 coding sequence is TGCGCCAGCAGCCCGACAGGGGCGTCAATCGAGCAGTACTTC. Its translation: CASSPTGASIEQYF.

DNA of the CDR3: TGTGCCAGCAGCTTTGACCTGGGAATCTCCTACGAGCAGTACTTC. This encodes CASSFDLGISYEQYF. V is TRBV5-6 and J is TRBJ2-5; no firm D call. The J call could be wrong; TRBJ2-7 is a better fit for the DNA end. Germline V gene sequence: CDR1 SGHDT, CDR2 YYEEEE. The CDR3 totals 15 residues.